The T cell receptor beta chain described here comes from a study of blood T cell repertoires in COVID-19. For the study at large: T cells, B-cell-depleted T cells, or PBMCs supplied cDNA or gDNA.

Original processing methods: Reference gene primer amplification gave estimated nucleated cell counts. Using immunoSEQ multiplex PCR, the repertoire was profiled, and TCRdb retains in-frame clones only, with some absent. V, J and clone size reflect that table, while D and trimming were determined from the DNA. Found here are some 180,000 clones, roughly 84% of them singletons; the top ten hold 3.2%. Participants came from roughly 24 US areas, aged roughly 18 to 100 years. People in the exposed group encountered a COVID-19 case within 2 weeks before entering the study. V trimming: 3 bases; J trimming: 2 bases; junction bases outside the gene matches: 3. CDR1 and CDR2 from the germline V gene are SGHAT and FQDESV (reference sequence). The CDR3 contains 14 residues.

Sequenced input: PBMCs or T cells enriched from blood (not recorded which). The TCR comes from a woman in her 30s who had been exposed to COVID-19. V and J are TRBV11-1 and TRBJ2-7; TRBD1 aligns across 8 bases. The CDR3 sequence is CASSFGTGAYEQYF. In DNA, the CDR3 is TGTGCCAGCAGCTTTGGGACAGGAGCCTACGAGCAGTACTTC.